These 10 T cell receptor beta chains were sequenced from one sample in a study of blood T cell repertoires in COVID-19 (dated by TCRdb to about 2020). Library method: the immunoSEQ multiplex PCR assay. Entries here come from immuneACCESS through TCRdb and include only in-frame sequences with V and J called. Some clones fail to appear in such tables; in the studies checked, an unresolved V gene covers under half of the shortfall, and the cause of the remainder is unknown. This sample comprises 150,000 or so clones, roughly nine tenths of them detected only once. Clones ranked in the top ten supply roughly an eighth of the sample. Sequencing was done on a sample of peripheral blood. Receptor source: a man between 18 and 29 years old with COVID-19, enrolled during active disease.

The V and J genes are TRBV6-1 and TRBJ2-1; the match to TRBD2 covers 7 bases. With V trimmed by 3 bases and J by 9 bases, 17 bases remained unmatched. The germline gives CDR1 MNHNS, CDR2 SASEGT. There are 17 residues in the CDR3. CDR3 DNA sequence: TGTGCCAGCAGTGACCTTCCGGGAGGATCTAGCGCTGGTGAGCAGTTCTTC. It translates to CASSDLPGGSSAGEQFF.

For this clone: The junction departs from the called germline gene at one end, perhaps through a read error. The J gene is TRBJ1-4, the V gene TRBV28; 7 positions agree with TRBD1. The CDR3 has 13 amino acids. Per germline, CDR1 MDHEN and CDR2 SYDVKM. The CDR3 nucleotides read TGTGCCAGCAGTCTACAGGGGTTCGAAAAACTGCTTTTT. This codes for CASSLQGFEKLLF.

The chain recombines TRBV28 with TRBJ1-5; 9 nucleotides agree with TRBD1. The CDR3 runs to 17 residues. V trimming: 5 bases; J trimming: 2 bases; junction bases outside the gene matches: 10. Germline V gene lookup returns CDR1 MDHEN and CDR2 SYDVKM. The CDR3 sequence is CASSQPLDRGGNQPQHF. Here the CDR3 DNA reads TGTGCCAGCAGTCAACCCTTGGACAGGGGAGGCAATCAGCCCCAGCATTTT.

J is TRBJ2-1 and V is TRBV28, with D perhaps TRBD2 (5 bases). V was cut by 8 bases and J by 13 bases, with 18 bases left in between. CDR1 MDHEN and CDR2 SYDVKM come from the germline V gene. This CDR3 comprises 12 residues. CDR3 sequence: CASAWTSTGQFF. CDR3 sequence (DNA): TGTGCCAGCGCTTGGACCTCCACGGGACAGTTCTTC.

This rearrangement joins TRBV4-1 to TRBJ2-7; TRBD1 aligns across 9 bases. Germline CDR1 MGHRA, CDR2 YSYEKL. The CDR3 is 17 amino acids. After removal of 4 bases from V and 6 bases from J, the junction contained 16 bases not matched to a gene. CDR3 coding DNA: TGCGCCAGCAGCCGCTTGACAGGGGGGTCATCTTTCATCGAGCAGTACTTC. Translation: CASSRLTGGSSFIEQYF.

The chain carries TRBV2 and TRBJ2-3; D is perhaps TRBD1 (7 bases). Germline CDR1 is SNHLY and CDR2 is FYNNEI. V lost 4 bases to trimming and J lost 3 bases, with 14 bases between them. There are 15 residues in the CDR3. The CDR3 is CASSVRAGGTDTQYF. The CDR3 bases are TGTGCCAGCAGTGTAAGGGCAGGGGGGACAGATACGCAGTATTTT.

The CDR3 DNA reads as TGCGCCAGCGGACAACAGGGCGGCGCCTACGAGCAGTACTTC. Residues: CASGQQGGAYEQYF. The V call is TRBV5-1, the J call TRBJ2-7, with a tentative D call TRBD1 (6 bases). The V and J ends lost 7 bases and 2 bases respectively, with 16 bases between them. Germline V lookup: CDR1 SGHRS, CDR2 YFSETQ. This CDR3 region has 14 residues.

The chain has TRBV6-5 and TRBJ2-6, with D tentatively TRBD2 (5 bases). V lost 5 bases and J lost 2, with 10 bases in between. CDR1 and CDR2 (germline): MNHEY, SVGAGI. The length of the CDR3 is 15 residues. This CDR3 reads CASSNRDTGANVLTF. The CDR3 DNA is TGTGCCAGCAGTAACCGGGATACTGGGGCCAACGTCCTGACTTTC.

This clone was seen a single time. This chain links TRBV6-5 with TRBJ1-2, with a possible D match to TRBD1 (5 bases). Germline values: CDR1 MNHEY, CDR2 SVGAGI. Trimming removed 0 bases from V and 1 base from J, with 12 bases in between. This CDR3 has 16 residues. CDR3 bases: TGTGCCAGCAGTTACTCGGCTGCAAGGGGTAACTATGGCTACACCTTC. Translating it yields CASSYSAARGNYGYTF.

The CDR3, as DNA: TGCGCCAGCAGCGCCGGGACTGATGAGCAGTTCTTC. Protein sequence: CASSAGTDEQFF. The chain recombines TRBV10-1 with TRBJ2-1, with a weak D call TRBD2 (6 bases). The V end was cut by 6 bases, the J end by 8 bases, with 11 bases between. This CDR3 is 12 amino acids long. Germline loops: CDR1 WNHNN, CDR2 SYGVQD (reference sequence).